Listed here are 2 T cell receptor beta chains from one sample, sequenced in a study of chemoradiotherapy in HPV16-positive cancers. Assay used: immunoSEQ multiplex PCR; TCRdb lists only in-frame clones, some missing. The table has 40,000 or so clones, approximately 73% seen once; the top ten hold around 5.2%. Sample: blood, taken from a patient who underwent chemoradiotherapy. These receptor sequences come from a human donor with HPV-associated anogenital cancer.

The chain employs TRBV2 and TRBJ2-5, with D unresolved. Per germline, CDR1 SNHLY and CDR2 FYNNEI. The V gene lost 3 bases and the J gene lost 4 bases, with 3 bases spanning the gap. The CDR3 spans 11 residues. The DNA of the CDR3 is TGTGCCAGCAGTGATGGAGAGACCCAGTACTTC. Translating gives CASSDGETQYF.

CDR3 coding DNA: TGTGCCAGCAGCCGACTAGCGGGGGTAGAGACCCAGTACTTC. Residues: CASSRLAGVETQYF. The rearrangement joins TRBV11-2 to TRBJ2-5; 12 bases match TRBD2. V was pared by 5 bases and J by 4 bases, with 2 bases of the junction left unmatched. Germline loops: CDR1 SGHAT, CDR2 FQNNGV. The CDR3 sequence is 14 residues long.